One and the same sample provided the 27 T cell receptor beta chains below, sequenced in a study of T cells in localized non-small cell lung cancer. This table comes from immunoSEQ multiplex PCR, and its TCRdb copy is limited to in-frame clones, with some not included. The sample shows roughly 28,000 clones, roughly 80% of them seen only once. Sequencing used peripheral blood, obtained before any cancer treatment. The source is a woman aged 40-70 years with stage I lung adenocarcinoma.

J is TRBJ2-7 and V is TRBV5-4; 7 positions match TRBD1. Germline CDR1 SGHNT, CDR2 YYREEE (reference sequence). The V gene end was trimmed by 4 bases and the J gene end by 0 bases; junction bases not matched to a gene: 4. There are 14 residues in the CDR3. The CDR3 region has the DNA TGTGCCAGCAGCCGGGACAGAAGCTCCTACGAGCAGTACTTC. Amino acids: CASSRDRSSYEQYF.

The V gene is TRBV2, the J gene TRBJ2-2; the match to TRBD1 covers 7 bases. V gave up 0 bases and J gave up 0 bases; unmatched junction bases: 7. The length of the CDR3 is 18 residues. Germline V gives CDR1 SNHLY, CDR2 FYNNEI. In DNA, the CDR3 is TGTGCCAGCAGTGAAGCGCGAGGGGGCAGGGCGAACACCGGGGAGCTGTTTTTT. It translates to CASSEARGGRANTGELFF.

The chain joins TRBV5-1 to TRBJ2-7; D is possibly TRBD2 (7 bases). Germline V gene lookup returns CDR1 SGHRS and CDR2 YFSETQ. The CDR3 has 15 amino acids. The germline V and J ends were trimmed by 0 bases and 4 bases, with 14 bases remaining between them. The CDR3 sequence: CASSLGAGASYEQYF. In nucleotides, the CDR3 is TGCGCCAGCAGCTTGGGTGCGGGGGCCTCTTACGAGCAGTACTTC.

The chain uses TRBV7-9 and TRBJ2-1; D ambiguous. This CDR3 region has 13 residues. Germline V gives CDR1 SEHNR, CDR2 FQNEAQ (reference sequence). V gave up 4 bases and J gave up 9 bases, with 13 bases separating them. The CDR3 sequence: CASSSQHEFEQFF. The CDR3 DNA sequence: TGTGCCAGCAGCTCCCAACATGAGTTTGAGCAGTTCTTC.

The chain couples TRBV18 to TRBJ1-3; unclear D gene. V lost 1 base to trimming and J lost 0 bases, with 7 bases between them. Germline V lookup: CDR1 KGHSH, CDR2 LQKENI. CDR3 length: 15 amino acids. The CDR3 sequence is CASSPLESSGNTIYF. The CDR3 DNA reads TGTGCCAGCTCACCACTCGAGAGCTCTGGAAACACCATATATTTT.

The rearrangement joins TRBV6-5 to TRBJ1-1; TRBD1 is a possible D gene (5 bases). Trimming removed 0 bases from V and 1 base from J, with 12 bases in between. The CDR3 runs 16 residues. CDR1 is MNHEY and CDR2 is SVGAGI in the germline V gene. CDR3 in DNA: TGTGCCAGCAGTTACTCGTGGGGACGGGGGAACACTGAAGCTTTCTTT. Its translation is CASSYSWGRGNTEAFF.

V usage is TRBV27 and J usage is TRBJ1-2, with D hard to call. Trimming left V 6 bases short and J 0 bases short, with 14 bases between. The CDR3 sequence is 15 residues long. CDR1 MNHEY and CDR2 SMNVEV come from the germline V gene (reference sequence). CDR3 loop: CASSPGWAPNYGYTF. CDR3 DNA: TGTGCCAGCAGCCCTGGGTGGGCCCCTAACTATGGCTACACCTTC.

The genes are TRBV5-6 and TRBJ1-1; D uncertain. CDR1 is SGHDT, CDR2 YYEEEE, per germline. The CDR3 is made up of 15 amino acids. V was clipped by 2 bases and J by 4 bases, with 15 bases between them. Here the CDR3 reads CASSFFPGDGTEAFF. CDR3 nucleotides: TGTGCCAGCAGCTTTTTTCCAGGCGATGGCACTGAAGCTTTCTTT. The full variable domain, completed using reference TRBV5-6 and TRBJ1-1, is DAGVTQSPTHLIKTRGQQVTLRCSPKSGHDTVSWYQQALGQGPQFIFQYYEEEERQRGNFPDRFSGHQFPNYSSELNVNALLLGDSALYLCASSFFPGDGTEAFFGQGTRLTVV.

The rearrangement uses TRBV9 and TRBJ1-2, with D perhaps matching TRBD1 (6 bases). Germline-derived CDR1 and CDR2 are SGDLS and YYNGEE. This CDR3 has 14 residues. V was clipped by 0 bases and J by 2 bases, with 8 bases between them. CDR3 sequence: CASSVGQGNYGYTF. The CDR3 DNA follows: TGTGCCAGCAGCGTAGGTCAGGGGAACTATGGCTACACCTTC. The whole variable domain, filled in from reference TRBV9 and TRBJ1-2, reads DSGVTQTPKHLITATGQRVTLRCSPRSGDLSVYWYQQSLDQGLQFLIQYYNGEERAKGNILERFSAQQFPDLHSELNLSSLELGDSALYFCASSVGQGNYGYTFGSGTRLTVV.

This chain links TRBV9 with TRBJ1-6, with TRBD1 as a possible D gene (5 bases). Trimming left V 0 bases short and J 6 bases short, with 13 bases between. Germline CDR1 is SGDLS and CDR2 is YYNGEE. This CDR3 spans 16 amino acids. CDR3 loop: CASSVGWQGGNSPLHF. CDR3 coding DNA: TGTGCCAGCAGCGTAGGTTGGCAGGGTGGTAATTCACCCCTCCACTTT.

This chain connects TRBV6-6 to TRBJ1-1, with a tentative D call TRBD1 (5 bases). The germline V gene encodes CDR1 MNHNY and CDR2 SVGAGI (reference sequence). CDR3 size: 14 residues. Between the trimmed V and J ends, which lost 6 bases and 6 bases, there was a span of 17 bases. The CDR3 bases are TGTGCCAGCAGCCAAGACAGACTTTCTCCTGAAGCTTTCTTT. Its protein is CASSQDRLSPEAFF.

This sequence joins TRBV2 and TRBJ1-2; 9 bases agree with TRBD1. CDR3 length: 13 residues. The J segment lost 4 bases and the V segment lost 6 bases, leaving 3 bases of the junction unmatched. The germline V gene has CDR1 SNHLY and CDR2 FYNNEI. CDR3 sequence reads: CASSGTGSYGYTF. CDR3 coding DNA: TGTGCCAGCAGCGGGACAGGGTCCTATGGCTACACCTTC.

This clone has a single count. V and J are TRBV11-2 and TRBJ2-3, with no clear D. V was clipped by 4 bases and J by 8 bases, with 16 bases between them. The CDR3 has 14 residues. From germline, CDR1 is SGHAT and CDR2 FQNNGV. The CDR3: CASSSPGRTATQYF. In DNA form, the CDR3 reads TGTGCCAGCAGCTCCCCCGGCAGGACCGCTACGCAGTATTTT.

V is TRBV7-2 and J is TRBJ1-3, with unresolved D. Trimming took 2 bases from V and 0 from J, leaving 11 bases between them. The CDR3 has 16 residues. The germline CDR1 and CDR2 sequences are SGHTA and FQGNSA. The CDR3 DNA sequence: TGTGCCAGCAGCTTATCCGGCAGCCACTCTGGAAACACCATATATTTT. Protein: CASSLSGSHSGNTIYF.

The gene calls are TRBV6-1 and TRBJ2-5, with D possibly matching TRBD1 (5 bases). Germline V gives CDR1 MNHNS, CDR2 SASEGT. V was shortened by 0 bases and J by 4 bases, with 12 bases between the two germline ends. The CDR3 sequence is 15 residues long. CDR3 nucleotide sequence: TGTGCCAGCAGTGAAGCCTGGGGCCAGGGAGAGACCCAGTACTTC. Its protein product is CASSEAWGQGETQYF.

CDR3 sequence reads: CASSQGGVGAEYTGELFF. The DNA of the CDR3 is TGTGCCAGCAGCCAAGGAGGGGTCGGGGCCGAGTACACCGGGGAGCTGTTTTTT. The chain uses TRBV14 and TRBJ2-2; D could derive from TRBD1 or TRBD2 (5 bases each). The ends were cut back, 1 base at V and 3 bases at J, with 18 bases in the middle. The CDR3 contains 18 residues. CDR1 is SGHDN and CDR2 is FVKESK in the germline V gene. The full variable domain, with the rest looked up from reference TRBV14 and TRBJ2-2, is EAGVTQFPSHSVIEKGQTVTLRCDPISGHDNLYWYRRVMGKEIKFLLHFVKESKQDESGMPNNRFLAERTGGTYSTLKVQPAELEDSGVYFCASSQGGVGAEYTGELFFGEGSRLTVL.

The chain is built from TRBV2 and TRBJ1-5, with TRBD1 identical over 8 bases. Per the germline V gene, CDR1 is SNHLY and CDR2 is FYNNEI. The CDR3 has 18 residues. Trimming cost V 2 bases and J 0 bases; bases outside gene matches: 9. CDR3 sequence reads: CASSEPGQALYSNQPQHF. CDR3 sequence (DNA): TGTGCCAGCAGTGAACCGGGACAGGCCCTCTATAGCAATCAGCCCCAGCATTTT. Combining the CDR3 with reference TRBV2 and TRBJ1-5 gives the whole variable domain EPEVTQTPSHQVTQMGQEVILRCVPISNHLYFYWYRQILGQKVEFLVSFYNNEISEKSEIFDDQFSVERPDGSNFTLKIRSTKLEDSAMYFCASSEPGQALYSNQPQHFGDGTRLSIL.

The rearrangement joins TRBV15 to TRBJ1-6; possibly TRBD1 for D (6 bases). The CDR3 contains 19 residues. V was pared by 0 bases and J by 10 bases, with 25 bases between. Germline V lookup: CDR1 LNHNV, CDR2 YYDKDF (reference sequence). The CDR3 reads CATSRDPLTPGHPSSPLHF. In DNA form, the CDR3 reads TGTGCCACCAGCAGAGATCCGCTAACCCCGGGACACCCCAGCTCACCCCTCCACTTT.

The genes are TRBV7-2 and TRBJ2-7; D may be TRBD1 or TRBD2 (6 bases each). The germline V gene has CDR1 SGHTA and CDR2 FQGNSA. The CDR3 extends over 15 amino acids. Trimming left V 5 bases short and J 2 bases short, with 16 bases between. CDR3 amino acids: CASSLGGQTTYEQYF. CDR3 bases: TGTGCCAGCAGCCTGGGAGGACAGACTACCTACGAGCAGTACTTC.

This clone was picked up one time. The chain uses TRBV7-2 and TRBJ1-3; D remains unclear. The CDR3 loop spans 16 amino acids. Trimming pared 5 bases from V and 0 bases from J, leaving 14 bases between. Germline V CDR1 and CDR2: SGHTA, FQGNSA. CDR3 sequence (DNA): TGTGCCAGCAGCCCGAATGGAGGCCGCTCTGGAAACACCATATATTTT. The encoded protein is CASSPNGGRSGNTIYF. The whole variable domain, remainder taken from reference TRBV7-2 and TRBJ1-3, is GAGVSQSPSNKVTEKGKDVELRCDPISGHTALYWYRQSLGQGLEFLIYFQGNSAPDKSGLPSDRFSAERTGGSVSTLTIQRTQQEDSAVYLCASSPNGGRSGNTIYFGEGSWLTVV.

V usage is TRBV23-1 and J usage is TRBJ2-3, with D perhaps matching TRBD2 (5 bases). TRBV23-1 is assigned to the ORF class and has an uncertain function. Trimming removed 6 bases at V and 0 bases at J, with 16 bases between. This CDR3 has 16 residues. The CDR3 spells CASRRSDFPSTDTQYF. In DNA form, the CDR3 reads TGCGCCAGCAGACGTAGCGACTTCCCTAGCACAGATACGCAGTATTTT.

CDR3 region: CASSFIRVLAGSNEQFF. The CDR3 DNA follows: TGTGCCAGCAGCTTTATCCGAGTACTAGCGGGAAGCAATGAGCAGTTCTTC. The gene calls are TRBV5-6 and TRBJ2-1, with 10 bases matching TRBD2. Germline V gene sequence: CDR1 SGHDT, CDR2 YYEEEE. The J segment lost 6 bases and the V segment lost 2 bases, leaving 11 bases of the junction unmatched. The CDR3 is made up of 17 amino acids. Complete variable domain (other parts from reference TRBV5-6 and TRBJ2-1): DAGVTQSPTHLIKTRGQQVTLRCSPKSGHDTVSWYQQALGQGPQFIFQYYEEEERQRGNFPDRFSGHQFPNYSSELNVNALLLGDSALYLCASSFIRVLAGSNEQFFGPGTRLTVL.

The rearrangement links TRBV7-9 to TRBJ1-6; TRBD1 might be the D (6 bases). The CDR3 is made up of 14 amino acids. Per germline, CDR1 SEHNR and CDR2 FQNEAQ (reference sequence). Trimming stripped 6 bases from V and 1 base from J, with 7 bases between. CDR3 loop: CASRTGSYNSPLHF. The CDR3 DNA follows: TGTGCCAGCAGGACAGGTTCCTATAATTCACCCCTCCACTTT. The whole variable domain, filled in from reference TRBV7-9 and TRBJ1-6, reads DTGVSQNPRHKITKRGQNVTFRCDPISEHNRLYWYRQTLGQGPEFLTYFQNEAQLEKSRLLSDRFSAERPKGSFSTLEIQRTEQGDSAMYLCASRTGSYNSPLHFGNGTRLTVT.

This clone was counted only a few times. The V call is TRBV5-1, the J call TRBJ2-3, with 11 bases lining up with TRBD2. The CDR3 runs 17 residues. The germline V gene has CDR1 SGHRS and CDR2 YFSETQ. V lost 3 bases to trimming and J lost 0 bases; unmatched junction nucleotides: 6. The DNA of the CDR3 is TGCGCCAGCAGCTCACTAGCGGGGGCGATTAGCACAGATACGCAGTATTTT. As protein: CASSSLAGAISTDTQYF.

By frequency in the sample, this clone is medium-sized. The chain couples TRBV7-2 to TRBJ2-5; 9 bases line up with TRBD2. The V gene end was trimmed by 4 bases and the J gene end by 6 bases; junction bases not matched to a gene: 12. There are 16 residues in the CDR3. CDR1 is SGHTA and CDR2 is FQGNSA in the germline V gene. The CDR3 loop reads CASSSPGERGEQTQYF. The CDR3 DNA follows: TGTGCCAGCAGCTCCCCGGGTGAGCGGGGGGAACAGACCCAGTACTTC.

The rearrangement uses TRBV13 and TRBJ1-5; 7 bases are shared with TRBD1. The CDR3 loop spans 16 amino acids. Germline CDR1 reads PRHDT; CDR2 reads FYEKMQ (reference sequence). V dropped 5 bases and J dropped 7; count of bases not matched to a gene: 14. CDR3 DNA sequence: TGTGCCAGCAGCGCAGGGGGATGGAACCACGACCAGCCCCAGCATTTT. Translated, it gives CASSAGGWNHDQPQHF.

V usage is TRBV14 and J usage is TRBJ2-5; TRBD1 might be the D (6 bases). Between the trimmed V and J ends, which lost 5 bases and 0 bases, there was a span of 10 bases. The CDR3 loop spans 14 amino acids. Germline CDR1 is SGHDN and CDR2 is FVKESK. The CDR3 DNA reads TGTGCCAGCAGCGCGGACAGTTACCAAGAGACCCAGTACTTC. Protein sequence: CASSADSYQETQYF.